Sequencing of this T cell receptor beta chain was carried out in a study of T cell repertoires in cytomegalovirus infection. Across the study: It was recently identified HLA-C-restricted and well-studied HLA-B-restricted CMV epitopes that the study used. Public TCR beta signatures were indicative of both CMV infection and a matching HLA type.

Study outcomes and limitations: Summed public TCR beta family frequency identified CMV carriers bearing the relevant HLA. Across the ex vivo response, the dominant clonotypes were HLA-C-restricted CMV-specific TCR beta clonotypes.

CDR3 length: 16 residues. CDR1 and CDR2 from the germline V gene are SGHTA and FQGNSA. V lost 5 bases to trimming and J lost 1 base, with 17 bases between them. Each CDR3 protein is one row after TCRdb ran MiXCR on the reads. The sample records about 700,000 distinct CDR3 sequences, around 35% being singletons. This clonotype was detected many times. Its antigen is not known. V gene TRBV7-2 combines with J gene TRBJ1-1, with no clear D. The input for sequencing was cultured PBMCs, taken from culture after CMV antigen stimulation. The sequence derives from a human donor in good health (CMV status not recorded). Some clones in this sample may be carry-over from other donors' samples. This chain's CDR3 is CASSPWPQRWNTEAFF. CDR3 bases: TGTGCCAGCAGCCCTTGGCCCCAAAGATGGAACACTGAAGCTTTCTTT.